Listed below are T cell receptor beta chains from one sample, sequenced in a study of identical twins. MiXCR was run by TCRdb on the 5' RACE reads, yielding one entry per CDR3 protein. This sample carries under 900,000 distinct CDR3 sequences, around a sixth of them seen once, and the ten largest clones take approximately 14%. This sample was also put to use in a study of T cells expressing NK-cell markers.

Sequencing was performed on PBMCs. The receptors stem from a woman aged 18-29 years in good health. The CDR3 runs from the conserved cysteine through the conserved F or W. A D gene is named only where the DNA matches it firmly. Part of the rows lack a size; the others show once, few, many or a class for expanded clones.

j_call,v_call,d_call,clone_size,cdr3_aa,cdr3_nt
TRBJ2-1,TRBV20-1,TRBD2,few,CSATPSGGNEQFF,TGCAGTGCTACCCCCTCGGGGGGGAATGAGCAGTTCTTC
TRBJ1-6,TRBV12-3/TRBV12-4,.,.,CASSLGQARNSPLHF,TGTGCCAGCAGTTTAGGACAGGCTAGAAATTCACCCCTCCACTTT
TRBJ2-4,TRBV12-3/TRBV12-4,.,few,CASSRGGGDIQYF,TGTGCCAGCAGCCGCGGAGGGGGAGACATTCAGTACTTC
TRBJ2-7,TRBV10-2,.,few,CASSESAGSEQYF,TGCGCCAGCAGTGAGTCTGCGGGGTCCGAGCAGTACTTC
TRBJ2-1,TRBV11-3,.,.,CASSLDTGHPQFF,TGTGCCAGCAGCTTAGACACAGGACATCCGCAGTTCTTC
TRBJ2-7,TRBV6-5,TRBD2,.,CASSYFGPRASGFSYEQYF,TGTGCCAGCAGTTACTTCGGTCCTCGGGCTAGCGGTTTCTCCTACGAGCAGTACTTC
TRBJ1-5,TRBV12-3/TRBV12-4,.,few,CASSLAGTFNQPQHF,TGTGCCAGCAGTTTAGCCGGGACCTTCAATCAGCCCCAGCATTTT
TRBJ2-2,TRBV15,.,.,CATGSSPAGELFF,TGTGCCACCGGGAGCAGCCCCGCCGGGGAGCTGTTTTTT
TRBJ2-2,TRBV5-1,.,.,CASSQVASPTGELFF,TGCGCCAGCAGCCAGGTGGCTAGTCCCACCGGGGAGCTGTTTTTT
TRBJ2-7,TRBV6-5,.,.,CASSYGGTSTYEQYF,TGTGCCAGCAGTTACGGCGGGACGTCTACCTACGAGCAGTACTTC
TRBJ2-1,TRBV20-1,.,few,CSAPNPLVMGNEQFF,TGCAGTGCACCTAATCCACTAGTCATGGGCAATGAGCAGTTCTTC
TRBJ1-1,TRBV5-1,.,.,CASSTVTPMNTEAFF,TGCGCCAGCAGCACTGTTACACCTATGAACACTGAAGCTTTCTTT
TRBJ2-3,TRBV12-3/TRBV12-4,.,few,CASSSLVGLGGTDTQYF,TGTGCCAGCAGTTCGTTAGTCGGACTGGGGGGCACAGATACGCAGTATTTT
TRBJ2-1,TRBV20-1,TRBD2,.,CSARDRRTSGLYNEQFF,TGCAGTGCTAGAGACCGCAGGACTAGCGGCCTATACAATGAGCAGTTCTTC
TRBJ2-7,TRBV9,.,.,CASSVGNTYEQYF,TGTGCCAGCAGCGTAGGGAATACCTACGAGCAGTACTTC
TRBJ2-3,TRBV11-3,.,.,CASSPGPWEGTDTQYF,TGTGCCAGCAGCCCCGGACCATGGGAGGGCACAGATACGCAGTATTTT
TRBJ2-7,TRBV5-1,.,few,CASSLPSSEQYF,TGCGCCAGCAGCTTACCTAGCTCCGAGCAGTACTTC
TRBJ1-1,TRBV21-1,.,many,CASSGVRTEAFF,TGTGCCAGCAGCGGGGTCCGCACTGAAGCTTTCTTT
TRBJ2-1,TRBV20-1,.,.,CSAWVFSYNEQFF,TGCAGTGCTTGGGTCTTTAGCTACAATGAGCAGTTCTTC
TRBJ2-1,TRBV3-1,TRBD2,.,CASSPGLAGVENEQFF,TGTGCCAGCAGCCCCGGACTAGCGGGAGTTGAAAATGAGCAGTTCTTC
TRBJ1-3,TRBV10-2,.,.,CASSEAVTGNTIYF,TGCGCCAGCAGTGAAGCGGTAACTGGAAACACCATATATTTT
TRBJ2-1,TRBV25-1,TRBD2,.,CASSGGLAGAYNEQFF,TGTGCCAGCAGTGGGGGCCTAGCGGGGGCCTACAATGAGCAGTTCTTC
TRBJ2-3,TRBV20-1,TRBD2,.,CSARKIQAGALTDTQYF,TGCAGTGCTAGAAAGATACAAGCGGGGGCCCTCACAGATACGCAGTATTTT
TRBJ2-3,TRBV12-3/TRBV12-4,TRBD2,few,CASTLLAGPTDTQYF,TGTGCCAGCACCCTACTAGCGGGTCCCACAGATACGCAGTATTTT
TRBJ2-3,TRBV7-2,TRBD2,many,CASSLAASGSTDTQYF,TGTGCCAGCAGCTTAGCGGCTAGCGGGAGCACAGATACGCAGTATTTT
TRBJ2-7,TRBV6-1,TRBD1,few,CASSEWQGASYEQYF,TGTGCCAGCAGTGAATGGCAGGGGGCCTCCTACGAGCAGTACTTC
TRBJ2-3,TRBV6-5,.,few,CASSYGASHDTDTQYF,TGTGCCAGCAGTTACGGGGCCTCTCACGACACAGATACGCAGTATTTT
TRBJ2-2,TRBV5-1,TRBD2,few,CASSSSSGVNTGELFF,TGCGCCAGCAGCTCTTCTAGCGGGGTGAACACCGGGGAGCTGTTTTTT
TRBJ2-7,TRBV6-1,.,.,CASSPGRGAFYEQYF,TGTGCCAGCTCCCCGGGAAGAGGGGCCTTCTACGAGCAGTACTTC
TRBJ2-7,TRBV20-1,.,few,CSARDHGGHSYEQYF,TGCAGTGCTAGAGATCACGGGGGCCACTCCTACGAGCAGTACTTC
TRBJ2-7,TRBV10-3,TRBD2,few,CAISDRTSGFYEQYF,TGTGCCATCAGTGACAGGACTAGCGGATTCTACGAGCAGTACTTC
TRBJ2-7,TRBV5-1,TRBD1,.,CASSWTGISYEQYF,TGCGCCAGCAGCTGGACAGGGATTAGCTACGAGCAGTACTTC
TRBJ2-3,TRBV20-1,TRBD2,.,CSAARTSGGIGNTQYF,TGCAGTGCTGCCCGGACTAGCGGGGGCATTGGTAATACGCAGTATTTT
TRBJ2-7,TRBV2,TRBD2,.,CASSVASGRFYF,TGTGCCAGCAGTGTGGCTAGCGGGAGGTTTTACTTC
TRBJ2-5,TRBV7-2,TRBD2,.,CASSRTSGGGETQYF,TGTGCCAGCAGCCGAACTAGCGGGGGAGGGGAGACCCAGTACTTC
TRBJ1-2,TRBV5-1,.,.,CASSLDFGAGYGYTF,TGCGCCAGCAGCTTGGATTTCGGGGCTGGTTATGGCTACACCTTC